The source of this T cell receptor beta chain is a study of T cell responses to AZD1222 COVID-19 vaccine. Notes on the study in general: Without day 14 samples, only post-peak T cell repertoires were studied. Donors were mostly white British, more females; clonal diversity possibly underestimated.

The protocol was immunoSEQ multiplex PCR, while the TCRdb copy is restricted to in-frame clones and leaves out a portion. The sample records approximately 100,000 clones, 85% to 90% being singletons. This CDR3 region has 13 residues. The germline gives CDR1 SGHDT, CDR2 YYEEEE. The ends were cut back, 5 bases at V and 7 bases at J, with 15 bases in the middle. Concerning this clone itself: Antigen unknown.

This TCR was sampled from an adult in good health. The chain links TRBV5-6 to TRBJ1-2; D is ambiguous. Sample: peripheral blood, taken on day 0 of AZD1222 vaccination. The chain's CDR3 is CASSFQAALGYTF. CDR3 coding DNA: TGTGCCAGCAGTTTTCAGGCGGCGCTTGGCTACACCTTC.